The 26 T cell receptor beta chains listed next were all sequenced from one sample in a study of blood T cell repertoires in COVID-19. Using immunoSEQ multiplex PCR, the repertoire was profiled, and TCRdb retains in-frame clones only, with some absent. The data contain fewer than 350,000 clones, about nine tenths of them singletons. Source material: PBMCs or T cells enriched from blood (not recorded which). The receptors come from a woman between 25 and 40 years old who had been exposed to COVID-19.

The chain is built from TRBV27 and TRBJ1-4; possibly TRBD1 for D (6 bases). Per the germline V gene, CDR1 is MNHEY and CDR2 is SMNVEV (reference sequence). This CDR3 has 15 amino acids. The V end was cut by 6 bases, the J end by 0 bases, with 11 bases between. The CDR3 DNA sequence: TGTGCCAGCAGGGGCAGGGGACCAACTAATGAAAAACTGTTTTTT. It encodes CASRGRGPTNEKLFF.

This chain links TRBV30 with TRBJ2-3, with D perhaps matching TRBD2 (6 bases). Trimming took off 1 base at V and 1 base at J, with 12 bases between the two ends. Germline-derived CDR1 and CDR2 are GTSNPN and SVGIG (reference sequence). The CDR3 totals 15 residues. For the CDR3, the DNA is TGTGCCTGGAGTGCGAATAGCGGAGGCACAGATACGCAGTATTTT. Protein product: CAWSANSGGTDTQYF.

This chain connects TRBV11-2 to TRBJ1-4; a weak D match, TRBD1 (6 bases). CDR3 size: 13 residues. With 7 bases removed from V and 8 bases from J, the gap between germline ends came to 14 bases. From germline, CDR1 is SGHAT and CDR2 FQNNGV. CDR3 nucleotides: TGTGCCAGCACCCTTGCGCAGGGGGAAAAACTGTTTTTT. Its translation is CASTLAQGEKLFF.

This clone showed up just a few times. CDR3 coding DNA: TGTGCCAGCAGTTCTCCCCCGGGGGGTACTGAGACCCAGTACTTC. Its translation: CASSSPPGGTETQYF. This chain uses TRBV6-2 or TRBV6-3 with TRBJ2-5, with TRBD2 identical over 7 bases. Per germline, CDR1 MNHEY and CDR2 SVGEGT. V shed 4 bases and J 5 bases; nucleotides not matched to a gene: 10. CDR3 size: 15 residues.

V is TRBV2 and J is TRBJ1-5; D call uncertain. Germline-derived CDR1 and CDR2 are SNHLY and FYNNEI. CDR3 length: 13 residues. The ends were cut back, 7 bases at V and 4 bases at J, with 11 bases in the middle. CDR3 sequence: CASMDRRNQPQHF. CDR3 nucleotide sequence: TGTGCCAGCATGGATAGGAGGAATCAGCCCCAGCATTTT.

This chain connects TRBV9 to TRBJ1-1, with a tentative D call TRBD1 (6 bases). Trimming took off 0 bases at V and 3 bases at J, with 12 bases between the two ends. Germline values: CDR1 SGDLS, CDR2 YYNGEE. CDR3 length equals 15 residues. The CDR3 DNA reads TGTGCCAGCAGCGTAGTATTGGACAGAGACACTGAAGCTTTCTTT. It is translated as CASSVVLDRDTEAFF.

The chain has TRBV19 and TRBJ1-1; D may be TRBD1 (5 bases). Trimming cost V 5 bases and J 4 bases, with 11 bases left between them. The CDR3 length is 13 residues. CDR1 LNHDA and CDR2 SQIVND come from the germline V gene (reference sequence). In nucleotides, the CDR3 is TGTGCCAGTAGTCTGACAGCGCGCACTGAAGCTTTCTTT. The encoded protein is CASSLTARTEAFF.

The chain recombines TRBV19 with TRBJ1-2; 8 bases map to TRBD1. The CDR3 contains 16 residues. Germline CDR1 LNHDA, CDR2 SQIVND (reference sequence). V lost 11 bases to trimming and J lost 4 bases; unmatched junction nucleotides: 18. The chain's CDR3 is CACEIRTGLPAYGYTF. CDR3 bases: TGTGCCTGTGAAATTAGGACAGGGTTGCCCGCCTATGGCTACACCTTC.

The chain employs TRBV6-1 and TRBJ1-2; the match to TRBD1 covers 9 bases. The germline gives CDR1 MNHNS, CDR2 SASEGT. With 4 bases clipped from V and 5 bases from J, the junction kept 5 bases outside the gene matches. There are 14 residues in the CDR3. The CDR3 region is CASSAGQGGYGYTF. DNA for the CDR3: TGTGCCAGCAGTGCGGGACAGGGTGGTTATGGCTACACCTTC.

This clone appeared once. The chain carries TRBV13 and TRBJ2-2, with no clear D. Looked up from germline, CDR1 is PRHDT and CDR2 is FYEKMQ (reference sequence). The CDR3 is made up of 15 amino acids. The V end lost 5 bases, the J end lost 5 bases, and 15 bases lay between the germline ends. The CDR3 DNA follows: TGTGCCAGCAGCCCCGAGCGTTCCCCGACCGGGGAGCTGTTTTTT. This encodes CASSPERSPTGELFF.

CDR3 amino acids: CASITSGNANTGELFF. CDR3 bases: TGTGCCAGCATTACTAGCGGGAACGCGAACACCGGGGAGCTGTTTTTT. The chain has TRBV3-1 (or the pseudogene TRBV3-2) and TRBJ2-2; 10 nucleotides match TRBD2. CDR1 and CDR2 from the germline V gene are LGHDT and YNNKEL (reference sequence). The CDR3 sequence is 16 residues long. J was trimmed by 0 bases and V by 7 bases; bases with no gene match: 5.

The chain employs TRBV5-4 and TRBJ2-5; tentative D call: TRBD2 (6 bases). Germline values: CDR1 SGHNT, CDR2 YYREEE (reference sequence). The CDR3 totals 17 residues. The V gene lost 0 bases and the J gene lost 1 base, with 16 bases spanning the gap. The CDR3 reads CASSLDLAEKIQETQYF. Written as DNA, the CDR3 is TGTGCCAGCAGCTTGGACTTAGCGGAGAAAATCCAAGAGACCCAGTACTTC.

In its sample, this clone was seen once. This chain uses TRBV19 with TRBJ1-1; 10 bases map to TRBD1. Germline values: CDR1 LNHDA, CDR2 SQIVND (reference sequence). V dropped 5 bases and J dropped 5; count of bases not matched to a gene: 11. The CDR3 consists of 16 residues. For the CDR3, the DNA is TGTGCCAGTAGTGGGGAGACAGGGGGCAAGGAGACTGAAGCTTTCTTT. Translated, it gives CASSGETGGKETEAFF.

The V gene is TRBV6-2 or TRBV6-3, the J gene TRBJ1-1; tentatively, D is TRBD1 (6 bases). V lost 4 bases to trimming and J lost 4 bases, with 16 bases between them. CDR1 is MNHEY and CDR2 is SVGEGT in the germline V gene. The CDR3 consists of 15 residues. Here the CDR3 reads CASSSHNTGSTEAFF. CDR3 nucleotide sequence: TGTGCCAGCAGTTCCCACAACACAGGGAGCACTGAAGCTTTCTTT.

The chain employs TRBV10-3 and TRBJ2-1; D may be TRBD1 (5 bases). The germline CDR1 and CDR2 sequences are ENHRY and SYGVKD. V was clipped by 4 bases and J by 9 bases, with 10 bases between them. This CDR3 is 12 amino acids long. The CDR3 is CAISGLRGEQFF. CDR3 DNA sequence: TGTGCCATCAGTGGCCTTAGGGGTGAGCAGTTCTTC.

This clone was found a few times. The V and J genes are TRBV18 and TRBJ1-1; D is uncertain. V was shortened by 3 bases and J by 3 bases, with 14 bases between the two germline ends. The CDR3 is made up of 15 amino acids. Germline assignment: CDR1 KGHSH and CDR2 LQKENI. CDR3 region: CASSPREGVDTEAFF. The DNA for the CDR3 is TGTGCCAGCTCACCCCGAGAGGGAGTGGACACTGAAGCTTTCTTT.

The genes are TRBV12-3 or TRBV12-4 and TRBJ2-1, with D possibly matching TRBD2 (5 bases). V gave up 3 bases and J gave up 16 bases, with 13 bases separating them. This CDR3 contains 11 residues. The CDR3 region has the DNA TGTGCCAGCAGTTTGGTGGGAGACGTTTTCTTC. This encodes CASSLVGDVFF.

The chain recombines TRBV29-1 with TRBJ2-3, with a tentative D call TRBD1 (6 bases). The CDR3 runs 15 residues. V shed 6 bases and J shed 2 bases, with 18 bases lying between them. CDR1 and CDR2 from the germline V gene are SQVTM and ANQGSEA. The CDR3 DNA reads as TGCAGCGTAGTTAAAGACAGGACCTTCACAGATACGCAGTATTTT. Translation: CSVVKDRTFTDTQYF.

The chain employs TRBV27 and TRBJ2-3; possibly TRBD1 for D (7 bases). This CDR3 region has 16 residues. In germline, CDR1 is MNHEY, CDR2 SMNVEV (reference sequence). The V gene lost 6 bases and the J gene lost 6 bases, with 22 bases spanning the gap. The CDR3 reads CASSRIGSRGADTQYF. Here the CDR3 DNA reads TGTGCCAGCAGCCGTATCGGGAGCAGGGGGGCGGATACGCAGTATTTT.

V and J are TRBV2 and TRBJ1-2; TRBD1 matches at 7 bases. CDR3 size: 15 residues. Germline assignment: CDR1 SNHLY and CDR2 FYNNEI. Trimming took 6 bases from V and 2 from J; bases not matched to a gene: 9. The CDR3 DNA reads as TGTGCCAGCAGCGTAGGCAGGGGGAGGAACTATGGCTACACCTTC. This sequence encodes CASSVGRGRNYGYTF.

V and J are TRBV5-5 and TRBJ1-3, with TRBD1 identical over 7 bases. The CDR3 contains 17 residues. Germline CDR1 and CDR2: SGHKS and YYEKEE (reference sequence). Trimming took 3 bases from V and 0 from J; bases not matched to a gene: 9. This CDR3 is CASSSKDRRLSGNTIYF. The CDR3 coding sequence is TGTGCCAGCAGCTCAAAGGACAGGCGCCTCTCTGGAAACACCATATATTTT.

The chain carries TRBV9 and TRBJ1-4; weak D call: TRBD1 (6 bases). CDR3 size: 16 residues. Germline lookup yields CDR1 SGDLS and CDR2 YYNGEE. Trimming left V 4 bases short and J 5 bases short, with 18 bases between. CDR3 sequence reads: CASSRDTGRGNEKLFF. DNA for the CDR3: TGTGCCAGCAGCCGGGACACAGGAAGGGGAAATGAAAAACTGTTTTTT. The variable domain in full, with the rest retrieved from reference TRBV9 and TRBJ1-4, is DSGVTQTPKHLITATGQRVTLRCSPRSGDLSVYWYQQSLDQGLQFLIQYYNGEERAKGNILERFSAQQFPDLHSELNLSSLELGDSALYFCASSRDTGRGNEKLFFGSGTQLSVL.

As DNA, the CDR3 is TGTGCCACCAGTGATTTGGATCCGGGATTGGACAATGAGCAGTTCTTC. This codes for CATSDLDPGLDNEQFF. The chain joins TRBV24-1 to TRBJ2-1, with D perhaps matching TRBD2 (5 bases). V was cut by 0 bases and J by 5 bases, with 13 bases left in between. The germline gives CDR1 KGHDR, CDR2 SFDVKD. The CDR3 covers 16 residues.

About this clone: Other DNA sequences in the sample encode the same CDR3. This chain uses TRBV6-5 with TRBJ1-5; 7 bases are shared with TRBD1. The junction had 4 bases not matched to a gene; V was cut back by 8 bases and J by 3 bases. Looked up from germline, CDR1 is MNHEY and CDR2 is SVGAGI. This CDR3 has 13 amino acids. CDR3 nucleotide sequence: TGTGCCAGCTTGGGACAGTTCAATCAGCCCCAGCATTTT. This gives the protein CASLGQFNQPQHF.

The chain joins TRBV3-1 (or the pseudogene TRBV3-2) to TRBJ2-1; D is possibly TRBD1 (5 bases). V lost 7 bases and J 6 bases, leaving 7 bases between the germline ends. Germline V gene lookup returns CDR1 LGHDT and CDR2 YNNKEL (reference sequence). The CDR3 sequence is 11 residues long. DNA of the CDR3: TGTGCCAGCAAGGGGCCCAATGAGCAGTTCTTC. It encodes CASKGPNEQFF.

At least ten counts were recorded for this clone. Other DNA sequences of this sample code for an identical CDR3. The chain recombines TRBV7-9 with TRBJ2-7, with TRBD2 matching over 8 bases. This CDR3 has 13 amino acids. J lost 2 bases, V lost 5 bases, and 2 bases had no gene match. Germline V gene lookup returns CDR1 SEHNR and CDR2 FQNEAQ (reference sequence). This CDR3 reads CASSPGGAYEQYF. The CDR3 region has the DNA TGTGCCAGCAGCCCGGGGGGGGCCTACGAGCAGTACTTC.